Listed here are 13 T cell receptor beta chains from one sample, sequenced in a study of shared clonotypes between healthy human individuals. The data were produced by immunoSEQ multiplex PCR, yet TCRdb's version contains in-frame clones alone and is incomplete. The profile shows 500,000 to 700,000 clones, about 95% of them singletons. Terminally differentiated effector memory CD45RA+ cells were left out of the naive CD8 fraction, which was CD45RO-negative and positively selected for CCR7. Input material: naive CD8+ T cells sorted from blood. These receptors came from a woman between 25 and 40 years old in good health.

The chain couples TRBV28 to TRBJ1-2; 7 bases align to TRBD1. The trim removed 7 bases at V and 2 bases at J, leaving 7 bases unmatched. This CDR3 has 14 residues. CDR1 MDHEN and CDR2 SYDVKM come from the germline V gene. In DNA, the CDR3 is TGTGCCAGCACCCAGACAGGGCGAAACTATGGCTACACCTTC. Translation: CASTQTGRNYGYTF.

This rearrangement joins TRBV6-5 to TRBJ2-7; perhaps TRBD1 as D (5 bases). Trimming removed 5 bases at V and 4 bases at J, with 12 bases between. The CDR3 length is 13 residues. The germline V gene encodes CDR1 MNHEY and CDR2 SVGAGI. The CDR3 loop reads CASSPGWGYEQYF. CDR3 nucleotide sequence: TGTGCCAGCAGTCCAGGGTGGGGATACGAGCAGTACTTC.

V gene TRBV28 combines with J gene TRBJ2-2, with D possibly matching TRBD2 (6 bases). Germline CDR1 is MDHEN and CDR2 is SYDVKM. The CDR3 extends over 13 amino acids. The ends were cut back, 7 bases at V and 7 bases at J, with 13 bases in the middle. CDR3 loop: CASNGGMGGELFF. The CDR3 DNA sequence: TGTGCCAGCAACGGGGGTATGGGCGGGGAGCTGTTTTTT.

The chain recombines TRBV19 with TRBJ2-7; 11 bases fit TRBD1. The J segment lost 2 bases and the V segment lost 3 bases, leaving 6 bases of the junction unmatched. From germline, CDR1 is LNHDA and CDR2 SQIVND (reference sequence). This CDR3 contains 16 residues. As DNA, the CDR3 is TGTGCCAGTAGTATGCGCCCGGGACAGGGGGCCTACGAGCAGTACTTC. Translation gives CASSMRPGQGAYEQYF.

The chain uses TRBV10-1 and TRBJ2-1; D uncertain. In germline, CDR1 is WNHNN, CDR2 SYGVQD (reference sequence). The CDR3 has 14 amino acids. V lost 5 bases and J 0 bases, leaving 8 bases between the germline ends. The CDR3 DNA reads as TGCGCCAGCAGTACCGCGAGCTCCTACAATGAGCAGTTCTTC. Protein product: CASSTASSYNEQFF.

There are a few counts of this clone. The chain links TRBV7-9 to TRBJ1-5; D is undetermined. CDR3 length: 12 residues. Trimming stripped 4 bases from V and 3 bases from J, with 4 bases between. Per the germline V gene, CDR1 is SEHNR and CDR2 is FQNEAQ (reference sequence). CDR3 region: CASSSTNQPQHF. The CDR3 region has the DNA TGTGCCAGCAGCTCCACCAATCAGCCCCAGCATTTT.

The V and J genes are TRBV28 and TRBJ2-7, with 10 bases identical to TRBD1. V was clipped by 10 bases and J by 3 bases; unmatched bases: 15. CDR3 length: 16 amino acids. Germline CDR1 and CDR2: MDHEN and SYDVKM. The DNA for the CDR3 is TGTGCCAACCCGGGACAGGGGTTTCCTGGGCTCTACGAGCAGTACTTC. Its translation is CANPGQGFPGLYEQYF.

J is TRBJ2-7 and V is TRBV5-1; 12 positions agree with TRBD2. Germline V gene lookup returns CDR1 SGHRS and CDR2 YFSETQ. V was clipped by 3 bases and J by 5 bases; unmatched bases: 12. This CDR3 contains 17 residues. Here the CDR3 reads CASSSAGLAGGPNEQYF. The CDR3 nucleotides read TGCGCCAGCAGCTCGGCGGGGCTAGCGGGAGGGCCGAACGAGCAGTACTTC.

On this clone itself: A read error may account for a junction end that differs from germline. The chain couples TRBV11-1 to TRBJ2-3; 7 nucleotides line up with TRBD2. Germline V gene sequence: CDR1 SGHAT, CDR2 FQDESV (reference sequence). The CDR3 extends over 15 amino acids. In DNA form, the CDR3 reads TGTGCCAGCAGTTTAGCGGGCGGAGGAACAGATACGCAGTATTTT. Translated, it gives CASSLAGGGTDTQYF.

The chain recombines TRBV7-9 with TRBJ1-2; 7 bases match TRBD1. In germline, CDR1 is SEHNR, CDR2 FQNEAQ (reference sequence). This CDR3 is built from 13 residues. J lost 2 bases, V lost 5 bases, and 2 bases had no gene match. CDR3 protein: CASSQGQNYGYTF. CDR3 sequence (DNA): TGTGCCAGCAGCCAGGGACAGAACTATGGCTACACCTTC.

V and J are TRBV6-5 and TRBJ2-1; TRBD1 matches 9 bases. The J segment lost 4 bases and the V segment lost 3 bases, leaving 1 base of the junction unmatched. Germline assignment: CDR1 MNHEY and CDR2 SVGAGI. The CDR3 is made up of 14 amino acids. The CDR3 DNA reads TGTGCCAGCAGTTATGGACAGGGGTACAATGAGCAGTTCTTC. It specifies CASSYGQGYNEQFF.

The V call is TRBV15, the J call TRBJ2-7; 15 bases map to TRBD2. V trimming: 6 bases; J trimming: 5 bases; junction bases outside the gene matches: 8. There are 16 residues in the CDR3. Germline CDR1 is LNHNV and CDR2 is YYDKDF (reference sequence). The CDR3: CATSRGTSGRRNEQYF. In DNA, the CDR3 is TGTGCCACCAGTCGTGGGACTAGCGGGAGGAGAAACGAGCAGTACTTC.

V is TRBV4-1 and J is TRBJ2-7, with 14 bases identical to TRBD2. The trim removed 0 bases at V and 4 bases at J, leaving 2 bases unmatched. The CDR3 totals 16 residues. CDR1 is MGHRA and CDR2 is YSYEKL in the germline V gene. The CDR3, as DNA: TGCGCCAGCAGCCAAGATCGACTAGCGGGAGGGTACGAGCAGTACTTC. Its protein is CASSQDRLAGGYEQYF.